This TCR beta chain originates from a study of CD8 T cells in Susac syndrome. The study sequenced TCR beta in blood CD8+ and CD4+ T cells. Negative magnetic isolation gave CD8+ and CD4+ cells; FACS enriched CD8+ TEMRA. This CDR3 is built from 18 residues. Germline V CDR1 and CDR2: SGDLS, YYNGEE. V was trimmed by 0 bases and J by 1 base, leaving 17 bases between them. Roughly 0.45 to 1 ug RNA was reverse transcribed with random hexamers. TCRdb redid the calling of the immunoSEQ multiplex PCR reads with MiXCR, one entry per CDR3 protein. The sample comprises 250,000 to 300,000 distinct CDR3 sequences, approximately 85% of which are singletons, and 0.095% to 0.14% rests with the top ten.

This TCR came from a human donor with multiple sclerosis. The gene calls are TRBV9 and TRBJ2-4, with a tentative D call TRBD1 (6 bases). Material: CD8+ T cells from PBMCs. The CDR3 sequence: CASSVGGGQNGAKNIQYF. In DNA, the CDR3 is TGTGCCAGCAGCGTAGGAGGGGGACAAAATGGGGCCAAAAACATTCAGTACTTC.